This T cell receptor beta chain was sequenced for a study of shared clonotypes between healthy human individuals. About the research overall: There were three CD4 naive, three CD4 memory, two CD8 naive and one CD8 memory plates per donor. Study observations and caveats: Non-shared clonotypes had lower generation probabilities than clonotypes shared by all four sorted-subset donors.

A remark on this clone: Antigen specificity is unknown.

Here immunoSEQ multiplex PCR was the method, and the copy in TCRdb shows in-frame clones only, minus some. In the table there are some 800,000 clones, around 93% of which are singletons. Terminally differentiated effector memory CD45RA+ cells were left out of the naive CD8 fraction, which was CD45RO-negative and positively selected for CCR7. Donors, healthy HIV-negative adults, lacked recent acute infections or vaccinations. The sequence was collected from a man younger than 40 in good health. The sample comprised naive CD8+ T cells sorted from blood.

The CDR3 is CASSPRRGGTDTQYF. As DNA, the CDR3 is TGTGCCAGCAGTCCCCGAAGGGGCGGCACAGATACGCAGTATTTT. The rearrangement uses TRBV27 and TRBJ2-3; a weak D match, TRBD1 (5 bases). V was trimmed by 5 bases and J by 1 base, leaving 13 bases between them. The length of the CDR3 is 15 residues. Germline CDR1 and CDR2: MNHEY and SMNVEV (reference sequence).